This T cell receptor (beta chain) is from a study of beta chain features in type 1 diabetes (dated by TCRdb to the late 2010s). A note on the overall study: No differences in mean age, gender distribution, total cell number or subset yield were found between patients and healthy donors. A total of 90 million to 130 million sorted cells were examined across all samples, and a strong correlation was observed between cell number per subset and RNA yield. The study compared TCRB repertoires of sorted circulating CD4+ T cell subsets between recently diagnosed type 1 diabetes patients and matched healthy donors. Regulatory and stem cell-like memory subsets were obtained from only 8 patients and about eight healthy donors, while naive and central memory subsets were obtained from all 28 donors.

Points the paper makes about the study in general: HLA sub-analyses involved small numbers of individuals, so any influence of HLA type on TCRB rearrangement remained unresolved. Type 1 diabetes patients showed a moderate but significant shortening of TCRB CDR3 length in all four CD4+ subsets. Because cDNA was sequenced instead of genomic DNA, activated cells with high expression could be over-represented, although the groups did not differ in activation or CD3 levels. At VDJ recombination sites, patients with type 1 diabetes made fewer insertions and deleted more nucleotides, a pattern implying thymic rearrangement abnormalities. Shorter templates might be favored by PCR, yet because patient and control samples were amplified and corrected together, any such skew would affect both groups equally. The naive, central memory and regulatory TCRB repertoires appeared to resemble one another more closely among patients than among healthy donors.

From each donor, a single peripheral blood sample of around 120 mL on average was drawn into heparinised tubes. Using a panel that included CD45RO, CCR7, CD25, CD127, CD95 and CD27, naive, central memory, regulatory and stem cell-like memory CD4+ T cells were sorted on a BD FACSAria II. Every sorted population had a purity above 95%. Right away, PBMCs were isolated by Lymphoprep density gradient centrifugation and were stained directly, with no culture step. So that batch effects would be minimized, each experiment stained and sorted samples in pairs, pairing one healthy donor with one patient. This clone was found a few times. Its recognized antigen is unknown. Within one base of it there is no much larger clone, and no base qualities were kept. The same CDR3 arises from other DNA sequences in this sample as well. The entire amount of isolated RNA was reverse transcribed using the High Capacity cDNA Reverse Transcription Kit, so the sequenced TCRB transcripts were expressed ones. Deep immunoSEQ sequencing was performed on naive, central memory and regulatory T cell samples, with an average of roughly 4 million total reads per sample. Sorted cells were lysed in RLT buffer, and RNA was extracted using DNase-treated RNeasy Micro or Mini kits according to cell number. Each cell subset was processed on its own to prevent cross-contamination, while patient and healthy donor samples were processed together. TCRB sequences were amplified from cDNA with the immunoSEQ multiplex PCR, producing 87-bp fragments spanning the CDR3 region. Sequencing of the amplicons was done on the Illumina HiSeq platform. On the authors' methods: PCR bias was corrected computationally using synthetic template baselines, and reads within Hamming distance 2 were collapsed, with unmergeable singletons discarded. Reads were aligned against IMGT so that V, D and J genes, CDR3 length and insertions or deletions at six rearrangement sites could be assigned. Within each subset, clonotype counts were normalized to sorted cell number, and only after that were true diversity and Gini coefficients computed with the tcR R package. Repertoire sharing was quantified using the overlap coefficient calculated on TCRB nucleotide sequences. TCRdb provides this immuneACCESS table in a form limited to in-frame rearrangements. Some clones are lacking; in checked studies, under half of them reflect an unresolved V gene, and why the rest are absent is not known. Clone size and V and J calls were adopted from that table, with D and trimming inferred from the DNA. For this sample there are roughly 350,000 clones; 9.5% to 10% appear just once. The ten largest clones take up 0.45% to 0.65% of the sample.

Looking up the germline V gene (reference sequence) yields CDR1 MNHNY and CDR2 SVGAGI. At the junction V is shortened by 0 bases and J by 4 bases; bases outside the gene matches: 3. Measured from the cysteine to the phenylalanine, the CDR3 is 15 residues long. Of the read, only the CDR3 DNA is kept; its 45 bases are in frame from base 1. The chain links TRBV6-6 with TRBJ1-5; 7 nucleotides in the junction match TRBD1. This TCR was recovered from a man younger than 40 with type 1 diabetes. Material for sequencing was central memory CD4+ T cells from blood. The CDR3 region has the sequence CASSYSGTANQPQHF. DNA sequence: TGTGCCAGCAGTTACTCTGGGACAGCTAATCAGCCCCAGCATTTT.